The rows below give T cell receptor beta chains drawn from one sample of a study of T cell clonotyping in hematopoietic cell transplantation. Measured with immunoSEQ multiplex PCR; TCRdb has only the in-frame clones, and not every one. The sample records some 30,000 clones, around three quarters being singletons. Source: peripheral blood mononuclear cells, taken before stem cell transplant. The origin of the receptors is a woman aged 25-40 years with chronic myeloid leukemia. Some clones in this sample may be carry-over from other donors' samples. Both conserved end residues are part of each CDR3. A D gene is named only where the DNA matches it firmly. The listing skips clone size in some rows; elsewhere it reads once, few, many or a size class.

cdr3_nt cdr3_aa j_call d_call v_call clone_size
TGTGCCAGCAGCTTAGCGACGGTTCTGAACACTGAAGCTTTCTTT CASSLATVLNTEAFF TRBJ1-1 - TRBV7-8 -
TGTGCCAGCAGCTACGGGACTGCCTTTAGAGAGCAGTACTTC CASSYGTAFREQYF TRBJ2-7 - TRBV5-6 -
TGCGCCAGCAGCTTGCAAGTGGCAGGCAGCACAGATACGCAGTATTTT CASSLQVAGSTDTQYF TRBJ2-3 - TRBV5-1 -
TGCAGCGTGGCGGCAGGGGAGGGCACTGAAGCTTTCTTT CSVAAGEGTEAFF TRBJ1-1 - TRBV29-1 few
TGTGCCAGCAGCTTGGGACAGGGAGGAGAAAAACTGTTTTTT CASSLGQGGEKLFF TRBJ1-4 TRBD1 TRBV5-8 -
TGTGCCAGCAGTCCGACAGGAGATAGCTCCTACGAGCAGTACTTC CASSPTGDSSYEQYF TRBJ2-7 - TRBV6-1 -
TGTGCCAGCAGCACTAGCGGGGGGGTTCGTACGCAGTATTTT CASSTSGGVRTQYF TRBJ2-3 TRBD2 TRBV9 -
TGTGCCAGCAGTGAATGGGACAGGGGAACTAATGAAAAACTGTTTTTT CASSEWDRGTNEKLFF TRBJ1-4 TRBD1 TRBV25-1 -
TGTGCCAGCAGTGAAGAAGAGACAGGGGCCTCTAACTATGGCTACACCTTC CASSEEETGASNYGYTF TRBJ1-2 TRBD1 TRBV6-1 -
TGCGCCAGCAGTCAACCGAGTACAGGGGCCGAATGGGATGAGCAGTTCTTC CASSQPSTGAEWDEQFF TRBJ2-1 TRBD1 TRBV23-1 -
TGTGCCAGCAGTGATCACCCCGGAAGGGCGGGGGCCAACGTCCTGACTTTC CASSDHPGRAGANVLTF TRBJ2-6 - TRBV25-1 -
TGTGCCAGCAGCACCGCTGGGGGGGTGGCATACGAGCAGTACTTC CASSTAGGVAYEQYF TRBJ2-7 TRBD2 TRBV7-2 -
TGTGCCAGCAGCCCACCCGGGGTCAATGAGCAGTTCTTC CASSPPGVNEQFF TRBJ2-1 - TRBV7-7 -
TGTGCCAGCAGCCCCGGACGGATCACAGATACGCAGTATTTT CASSPGRITDTQYF TRBJ2-3 - TRBV6-5 -
TGCGCCAGCAGCCAAGATCCCCAGACCTATGAGACCCAGTACTTC CASSQDPQTYETQYF TRBJ2-5 - TRBV4-3 -
TGTGCCAGCAGTGAACGGGGGGGCGCTTCTGCCACTGAAGCTTTCTTT CASSERGGASATEAFF TRBJ1-1 - TRBV6-1 -
TGTGCCAGCAGTGCCGCTGGGGCCAACGTCCTGACTTTC CASSAAGANVLTF TRBJ2-6 - TRBV25-1 -
TGTGCCAGCAGTGAAGCGGGCGGGGCCAACGTCCTGACTTTC CASSEAGGANVLTF TRBJ2-6 - TRBV2 -
TGTGCCTGGGGGCAAGCCTACGAGCAGTACTTC CAWGQAYEQYF TRBJ2-7 - TRBV30 few
TGTGCCAGCTCACGGAGTGTCGTGCATGAGCAGTTCTTC CASSRSVVHEQFF TRBJ2-1 - TRBV18 few
TGTGCCAGCAGCTTAGACGGGGGGGCCGGGAATGAGCAGTTCTTC CASSLDGGAGNEQFF TRBJ2-1 TRBD2 TRBV7-9 -
TGTGCCAGCAGTTACTCGGGGGGACTGAACACTGAAGCTTTCTTT CASSYSGGLNTEAFF TRBJ1-1 - TRBV6-5 -
TGCGCCAGCAGTTGGAGCTCTGGGGCCAACGTCCTGACTTTC CASSWSSGANVLTF TRBJ2-6 - TRBV5-1 -
TGTGCCAGCAGTGACAGGTTCAATCAGCCCCAGCATTTT CASSDRFNQPQHF TRBJ1-5 - TRBV6-1 -
TGTGCCACCAGCAGAGATCTAGGTGGGTACAATGAGCAGTTCTTC CATSRDLGGYNEQFF TRBJ2-1 - TRBV15 -
TGCAGCGTTTGGACAGGAGCGGATGAAAAACTGTTTTTT CSVWTGADEKLFF TRBJ1-4 TRBD1 TRBV29-1 -
TGTGCCAGCAAAGAACAGGAGGCTGGAAACACCATATATTTT CASKEQEAGNTIYF TRBJ1-3 - TRBV6-1 few
TGTGCCAGCAGCCCGCTAGCGGGGGCCTTCCAAGAGACCCAGTACTTC CASSPLAGAFQETQYF TRBJ2-5 TRBD2 TRBV5-8 -
TGCAGCGTTGCGGGTGTCCAGAGGACTAGCGGGAGTGAGTGGAGCGAGCAGTACTTC CSVAGVQRTSGSEWSEQYF TRBJ2-7 TRBD2 TRBV29-1 -
TGCGCCAGCAGCTTGAACAGGGGGGAAACCGGGGAGCTGTTTTTT CASSLNRGETGELFF TRBJ2-2 TRBD1 TRBV5-1 -
TGTGCCAGCAGCTTAGGGGGAAGAGTAGCGGACACAGATACGCAGTATTTT CASSLGGRVADTDTQYF TRBJ2-3 - TRBV7-2 -